This is a list of T cell receptor beta chains from one sample in a study of CD8 T cells in ankylosing spondylitis. TCRdb called the 5' RACE reads again in MiXCR, with one record for every CDR3 protein. The sample records approximately 200,000 distinct CDR3 sequences, about an eighth being singletons. The sequenced sample consisted of blood, either unsorted or a sorted T cell fraction (not recorded which). The receptor source for this set is a female donor with ankylosing spondylitis or in good health (not recorded which). Each CDR3 is given with its conserved first and last residue. D genes are given only for firm matches. Part of the rows lack a size; the others show once, few, many or a class for expanded clones.

clone_size d_call j_call v_call cdr3_nt cdr3_aa
many . TRBJ1-5 TRBV6-1 TGTGCCAGCAGGGCCTTTTCTAGCAATCAGCCCCAGCATTTT CASRAFSSNQPQHF
few . TRBJ2-3 TRBV7-9 TGTGCCAGCAGCCCGGGGGTTGGTAGGTCTCAATCAGATACGCAGTATTTT CASSPGVGRSQSDTQYF
many . TRBJ2-3 TRBV29-1 TGCAGCGCCCAGACCTACACAGATACGCAGTATTTT CSAQTYTDTQYF
. . TRBJ2-1 TRBV7-2 TGTGCCAGCAGCTTAGCCAGGGATGGGAATGAGCAGTTCTTC CASSLARDGNEQFF
many . TRBJ2-2 TRBV28 TGTGCCAGCAGTTCCTATCGTCGGCTAGCAGACAACGACTTCACCGGGGAGCTGTTTTTT CASSSYRRLADNDFTGELFF
many . TRBJ1-6 TRBV12-3/TRBV12-4 TGTGCCAGCAGTAGACAGAATTCACCCCTCCACTTT CASSRQNSPLHF
many . TRBJ2-1 TRBV20-1 TGCAGTACTAGTGGGGGGAATGAGCAGTTCTTC CSTSGGNEQFF
few . TRBJ2-1 TRBV24-1 TGTGCCACCAGTGATTTGCGTGGGACGGCCTCCTACAATGAGCAGTTCTTC CATSDLRGTASYNEQFF
. . TRBJ2-7 TRBV7-8 TGTGCCAGCAGCTTAAATAGAGACCTCTACGAGCAGTACTTC CASSLNRDLYEQYF
few . TRBJ2-7 TRBV6-2/TRBV6-3 TGTGCCAGCACCGACTTGGAGGCTCTTGAGCAGTACTTC CASTDLEALEQYF
few . TRBJ2-7 TRBV10-2 TGCGCCAGCGAGGCTACCGGGACTGGGTACGAGCAGTACTTC CASEATGTGYEQYF
many TRBD2 TRBJ2-1 TRBV7-9 TGTGCCAGCAGCCAAGGGACTAGCGGGAGCTCATACAATGAGCAGTTCTTC CASSQGTSGSSYNEQFF
many TRBD1 TRBJ1-1 TRBV2 TGTGCCAGCAGGGGGGACAGTATGAACACTGAAGCTTTCTTT CASRGDSMNTEAFF
many . TRBJ1-4 TRBV21-1 TGTGCCAGCAGCAAAGGATCGGGGGGGTCGCGCCGCAGTGAAAAACTGTTTTTT CASSKGSGGSRRSEKLFF
few . TRBJ2-5 TRBV29-1 TGCAGCGTTGGCCGAAGGGGAGAGACCCAGTACTTC CSVGRRGETQYF
many . TRBJ1-1 TRBV4-1 TGCGCCAGCAGCCAAGGTATGGGCATGAACACTGAAGCTTTCTTT CASSQGMGMNTEAFF